A selection of T cell receptor beta chains follows, all from one sample in a study of blood T cell repertoires in COVID-19. The protocol was immunoSEQ multiplex PCR, while the TCRdb copy is restricted to in-frame clones and leaves out a portion. The table lists a few hundred thousand clones, more than 75% of them singletons. Input material: PBMCs or T cells enriched from blood (not recorded which). The receptors originated from a woman aged 60-75 years in a cohort exposed to, infected with or recovered from COVID-19 (not recorded which). The CDR3 runs from the conserved cysteine through the conserved F or W. The D gene is left open where the match is weak. Size values are once, few and many counts, or a class for expanded clones, and some rows have none.

abundance	d_gene	j_gene	v_gene	CDR3aa	CDR3nt
NA	NA	TRBJ1-4	TRBV2	CASKDNLGEKLFF	TGTGCCAGCAAGGACAATTTGGGAGAAAAACTGTTTTTT
once	NA	TRBJ2-7	TRBV5-1	CASSLEGGTYEQYF	TGCGCCAGCAGCTTGGAAGGGGGAACCTACGAGCAGTACTTC
NA	TRBD1	TRBJ1-1	TRBV18	CASSPGQRNTEAFF	TGTGCCAGCTCACCGGGACAGAGGAACACTGAAGCTTTCTTT
few	NA	TRBJ2-1	TRBV4-3	CASSQGGAGVNNEQFF	TGCGCCAGCAGCCAAGGGGGGGCGGGAGTTAACAATGAGCAGTTCTTC
NA	TRBD2	TRBJ2-7	TRBV27	CASSFRDYTYEQYF	TGTGCCAGCAGTTTCCGGGACTACACCTACGAGCAGTACTTC
NA	NA	TRBJ2-7	TRBV25-1	CASSGTGSGYEQYF	TGTGCCAGCAGTGGAACAGGGAGCGGTTACGAGCAGTACTTC
few	NA	TRBJ2-5	TRBV18	CASSPGLEETQYF	TGTGCCAGCTCACCAGGCTTGGAAGAGACCCAGTACTTC
NA	TRBD1	TRBJ2-5	TRBV5-1	CASQLQGEETQYF	TGCGCCAGCCAGCTACAGGGGGAAGAGACCCAGTACTTC
NA	NA	TRBJ1-2	TRBV5-6	CASSLARVNYGYTF	TGTGCCAGCAGCTTGGCCAGGGTGAACTATGGCTACACCTTC
NA	TRBD1	TRBJ1-3	TRBV28	CATGPTGAGNTIYF	TGTGCCACCGGGCCGACAGGGGCTGGAAACACCATATATTTT
NA	NA	TRBJ2-3	TRBV2	CASSERGTDTQYF	TGTGCCAGCAGTGAACGGGGCACAGATACGCAGTATTTT
NA	NA	TRBJ2-1	TRBV9	CASSVRGYNEQFF	TGTGCCAGCAGCGTTCGGGGGTACAATGAGCAGTTCTTC
NA	NA	TRBJ2-5	TRBV7-3	CASSLMGTVRGETQYF	TGTGCCAGCAGCTTAATGGGGACAGTCCGGGGGGAGACCCAGTACTTC
NA	NA	TRBJ1-2	TRBV10-1	CASSETGPYGFTF	TGCGCCAGCAGTGAGACAGGACCCTATGGCTTCACCTTC
NA	NA	TRBJ1-3	TRBV5-6	CASSLRLHSGNTIYF	TGTGCCAGCAGTCTAAGACTCCACTCTGGAAACACCATATATTTT
NA	NA	TRBJ1-5	TRBV20-1	CSAIEQGYSNQPQHF	TGCAGTGCTATTGAGCAGGGTTATAGCAATCAGCCCCAGCATTTT
NA	NA	TRBJ2-5	TRBV5-1	CASSFAREVETQYF	TGCGCCAGCAGCTTTGCCAGGGAGGTAGAGACCCAGTACTTC
NA	TRBD2	TRBJ2-3	TRBV7-8	CASSSTSGMSPTQYF	TGTGCCAGCAGTTCGACTAGCGGGATGTCCCCTACGCAGTATTTT
NA	TRBD2	TRBJ2-3	TRBV4-1	CASSLQPGLENTDTQYF	TGCGCCAGCAGCCTCCAACCGGGACTAGAAAACACAGATACGCAGTATTTT
NA	TRBD1	TRBJ1-1	TRBV11-2	CASSFGQGRRNTEAFF	TGTGCCAGCAGCTTTGGACAGGGGAGGCGGAACACTGAAGCTTTCTTT
NA	NA	TRBJ2-3	TRBV9	CASSVQGYDTQYF	TGTGCCAGCAGCGTACAGGGGTACGATACGCAGTATTTT
NA	NA	TRBJ2-7	TRBV7-2	CASSNSPISSYEQYF	TGTGCCAGCAGCAACAGTCCTATCAGCTCCTACGAGCAGTACTTC
NA	TRBD2	TRBJ2-1	TRBV6-2/TRBV6-3	CASSYGGLAGGVQTEQFF	TGTGCCAGCAGTTACGGGGGACTAGCGGGAGGAGTACAGACTGAGCAGTTCTTC
NA	TRBD1	TRBJ2-1	TRBV27	CASSRSGTGAYNEQFF	TGTGCCAGCAGTCGATCCGGGACAGGGGCCTACAATGAGCAGTTCTTC
NA	TRBD1	TRBJ1-1	TRBV4-3	CASSQGDRTRFF	TGCGCCAGCAGCCAAGGGGACAGGACGAGGTTCTTT
NA	TRBD2	TRBJ2-7	TRBV7-2	CASTPIAGRGEQYF	TGTGCCAGCACACCAATAGCGGGACGGGGCGAGCAGTACTTC
NA	NA	TRBJ1-3	TRBV11-3	CASIPGRGNLSGNTIYF	TGTGCCAGCATCCCCGGGAGGGGCAACCTCTCTGGAAACACCATATATTTT
NA	NA	TRBJ2-1	TRBV7-9	CASSEARGTNEQFF	TGTGCCAGCAGCGAGGCTAGGGGGACGAATGAGCAGTTCTTC
few	NA	TRBJ1-2	TRBV5-1	CASSLEAGYTF	TGCGCCAGCAGCTTGGAGGCAGGGTACACCTTC
NA	NA	TRBJ1-1	TRBV10-3	CAISDGGTEAFF	TGTGCCATCAGTGACGGGGGCACTGAAGCTTTCTTT
NA	NA	TRBJ1-6	TRBV5-1	CASSLTGSINSPLHF	TGCGCCAGCAGCTTGACAGGCTCTATCAATTCACCCCTCCACTTT
NA	NA	TRBJ2-2	TRBV5-4	CASSVGAGWNTGELFF	TGTGCCAGCAGTGTTGGGGCGGGATGGAACACCGGGGAGCTGTTTTTT
once	NA	TRBJ2-1	TRBV12-3/TRBV12-4	CASSVSDEQFF	TGTGCCAGCAGTGTTAGCGATGAGCAGTTCTTC